A single T cell receptor (beta chain) is shown here with its context. This CDR3 region has 14 residues. The germline CDR1 and CDR2 sequences are MNHEY and SVGAGI. V gave up 2 bases and J gave up 4 bases, with 11 bases separating them. PCR involved 60 Vbeta and 13 Jbeta primers. Original methodology: Roughly 11 million of the approximately 80 million unique TCR beta chains counted in a later analysis were shared. Sequencing used immunoSEQ multiplex PCR; TCRdb keeps in-frame clones, though not all of them. The V and J calls and clone size are taken from that table; D and trimming were inferred from the DNA. The sample records approximately 130,000 clones, 75% to 85% being singletons. These data are taken from a study of cytomegalovirus exposure and HLA in healthy donors.

This clonotype was sampled from a woman aged 40 to 50 in good health and CMV-seronegative. V is TRBV6-5 and J is TRBJ1-2; D is unresolved. Sequencing was performed on PBMCs. CDR3 amino acids: CASSYGVEGYGYTF. The CDR3 nucleotides read TGTGCCAGCAGTTACGGGGTGGAGGGCTATGGCTACACCTTC.